Many counts were recorded for the clone carrying this TCR beta chain. Its target is unknown. This specimen comes from a study of T cells after posttransplantation cyclophosphamide. Peripheral blood was collected from the related graft donor on the marrow donation day. Study-level results: TRB clonality was highly associated with recipient CMV seropositivity and reactivation. Later post-transplant blood repertoires were often dominated by donor CD8+ memory clones. TRB overlap between skin or GI tissue T cells and blood was limited.

TCRdb's copy holds only in-frame clones and misses some; the assay was immunoSEQ multiplex PCR. This sample comprises about 38,000 clones, none seen once only. Trimming stripped 1 base from V and 5 bases from J, with 14 bases between. The CDR3 has 15 residues. Germline V gives CDR1 ENHRY, CDR2 SYGVKD. The sample consisted of PBMCs. This chain joins TRBV10-3 and TRBJ1-1, with D hard to call. The source is a man in his fifties in good health, CMV-negative, and a related stem cell transplant donor. The CDR3 loop is CAISELAGAGTEAFF. Here the CDR3 DNA reads TGTGCCATCAGTGAGTTGGCGGGAGCGGGGACTGAAGCTTTCTTT.